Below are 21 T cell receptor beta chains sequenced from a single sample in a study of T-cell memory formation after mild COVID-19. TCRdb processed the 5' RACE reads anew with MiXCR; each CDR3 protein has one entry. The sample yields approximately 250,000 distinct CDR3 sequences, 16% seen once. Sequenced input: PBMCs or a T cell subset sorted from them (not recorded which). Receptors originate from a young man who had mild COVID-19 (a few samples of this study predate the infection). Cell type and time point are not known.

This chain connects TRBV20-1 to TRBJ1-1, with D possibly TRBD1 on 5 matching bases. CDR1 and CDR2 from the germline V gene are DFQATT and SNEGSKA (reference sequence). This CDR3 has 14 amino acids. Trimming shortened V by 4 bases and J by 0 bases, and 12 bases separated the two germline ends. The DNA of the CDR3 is TGCAGTGCTAAACGGGGCTCAATGAACACTGAAGCTTTCTTT. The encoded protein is CSAKRGSMNTEAFF.

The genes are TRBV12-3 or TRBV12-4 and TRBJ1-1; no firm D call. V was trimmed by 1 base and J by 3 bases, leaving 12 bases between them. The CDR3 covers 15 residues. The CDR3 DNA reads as TGTGCCAGCAGTTTAGGGACTTTTCGATACACTGAAGCTTTCTTT. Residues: CASSLGTFRYTEAFF.

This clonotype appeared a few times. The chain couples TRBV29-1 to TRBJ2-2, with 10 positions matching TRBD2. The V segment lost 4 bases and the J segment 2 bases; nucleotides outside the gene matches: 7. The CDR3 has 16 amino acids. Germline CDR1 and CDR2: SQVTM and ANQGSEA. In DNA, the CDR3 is TGCAGCGTTGTAATAGCGGGGGGCCAAAACACCGGGGAGCTGTTTTTT. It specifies CSVVIAGGQNTGELFF.

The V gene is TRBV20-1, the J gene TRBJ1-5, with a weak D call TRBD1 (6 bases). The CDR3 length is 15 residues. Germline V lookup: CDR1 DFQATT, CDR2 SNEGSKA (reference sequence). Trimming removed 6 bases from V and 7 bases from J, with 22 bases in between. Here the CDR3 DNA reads TGCAGTGCACCATCTGGGGACATTGGGTACCAGCCCCAGCATTTT. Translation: CSAPSGDIGYQPQHF.

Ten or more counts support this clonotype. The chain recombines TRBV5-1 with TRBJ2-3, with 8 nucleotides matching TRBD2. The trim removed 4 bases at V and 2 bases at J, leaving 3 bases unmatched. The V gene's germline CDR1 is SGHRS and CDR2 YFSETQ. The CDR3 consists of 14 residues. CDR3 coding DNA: TGCGCCAGCAGCATAGCGGGGTTCACAGATACGCAGTATTTT. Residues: CASSIAGFTDTQYF.

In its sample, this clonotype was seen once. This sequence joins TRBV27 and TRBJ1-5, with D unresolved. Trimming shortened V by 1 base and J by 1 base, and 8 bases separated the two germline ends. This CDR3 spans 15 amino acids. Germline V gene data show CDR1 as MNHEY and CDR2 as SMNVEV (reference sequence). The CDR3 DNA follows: TGTGCCAGCAGTTTATATGCACAGAGCAATCAGCCCCAGCATTTT. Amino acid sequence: CASSLYAQSNQPQHF.

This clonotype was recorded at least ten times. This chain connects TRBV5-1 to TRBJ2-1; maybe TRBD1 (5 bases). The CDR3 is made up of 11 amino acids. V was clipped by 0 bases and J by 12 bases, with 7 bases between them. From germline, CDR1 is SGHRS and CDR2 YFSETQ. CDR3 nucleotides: TGCGCCAGCAGCTTGGAAGGGGCGCAGTTCTTC. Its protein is CASSLEGAQFF.

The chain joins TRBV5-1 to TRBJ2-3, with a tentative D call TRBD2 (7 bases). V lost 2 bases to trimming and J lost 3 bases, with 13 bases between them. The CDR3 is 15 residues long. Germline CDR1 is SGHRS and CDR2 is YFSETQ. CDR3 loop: CASSFRGGATDTQYF. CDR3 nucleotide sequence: TGCGCCAGCAGCTTCCGAGGGGGGGCAACAGATACGCAGTATTTT.

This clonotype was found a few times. CDR3 coding DNA: TGTGCCAGCAGTTTTAGGGCCCCGGGCACTGAAGCTTTCTTT. It is translated as CASSFRAPGTEAFF. The V call is TRBV12-3 or TRBV12-4, the J call TRBJ1-1; D uncertain. CDR3 length equals 14 residues. The V end lost 3 bases, the J end lost 4 bases, and 12 bases lay between the germline ends.

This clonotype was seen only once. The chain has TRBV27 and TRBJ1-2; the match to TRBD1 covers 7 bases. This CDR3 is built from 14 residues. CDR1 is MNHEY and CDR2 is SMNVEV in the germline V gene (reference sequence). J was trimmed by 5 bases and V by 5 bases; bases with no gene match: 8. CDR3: CASSPDRVGYGYTF. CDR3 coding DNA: TGTGCCAGCAGTCCCGACAGGGTAGGGTATGGCTACACCTTC.

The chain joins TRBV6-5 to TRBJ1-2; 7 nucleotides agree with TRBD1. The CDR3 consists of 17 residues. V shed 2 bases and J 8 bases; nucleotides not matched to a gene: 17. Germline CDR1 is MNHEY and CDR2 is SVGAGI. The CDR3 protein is CASSYTGRTGTQAGYTF. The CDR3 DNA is TGTGCCAGCAGTTACACCGGGCGGACAGGCACCCAAGCGGGCTACACCTTC.

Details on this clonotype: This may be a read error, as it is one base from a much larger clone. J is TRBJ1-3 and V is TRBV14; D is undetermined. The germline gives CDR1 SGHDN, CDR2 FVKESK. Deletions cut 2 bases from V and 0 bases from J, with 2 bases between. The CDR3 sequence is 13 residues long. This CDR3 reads CASSQTSGNTIYF. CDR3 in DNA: TGTGCCAGCAGCCAAACCTCTGGAAACACCATATATTTT.

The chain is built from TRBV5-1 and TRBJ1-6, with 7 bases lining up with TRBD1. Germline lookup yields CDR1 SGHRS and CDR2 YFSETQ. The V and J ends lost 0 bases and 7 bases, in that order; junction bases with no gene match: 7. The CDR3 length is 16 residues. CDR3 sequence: CASSLAAGQRNSPLHF. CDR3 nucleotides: TGCGCCAGCAGCTTGGCCGCGGGACAGAGGAATTCACCCCTCCACTTT.

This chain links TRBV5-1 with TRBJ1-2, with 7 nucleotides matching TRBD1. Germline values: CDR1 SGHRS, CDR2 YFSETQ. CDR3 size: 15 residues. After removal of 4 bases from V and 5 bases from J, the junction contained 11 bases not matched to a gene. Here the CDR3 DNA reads TGCGCCAGCAGCGAATCCGGGACAGCACATTATGGCTACACCTTC. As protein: CASSESGTAHYGYTF.

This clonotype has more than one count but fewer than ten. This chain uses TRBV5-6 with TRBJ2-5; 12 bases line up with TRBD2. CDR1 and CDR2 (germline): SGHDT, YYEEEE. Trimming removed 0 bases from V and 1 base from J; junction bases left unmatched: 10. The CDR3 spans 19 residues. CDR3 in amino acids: CASSLEGWLAGGIQETQYF. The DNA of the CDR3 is TGTGCCAGCAGCTTGGAAGGTTGGCTAGCGGGGGGGATCCAAGAGACCCAGTACTTC.

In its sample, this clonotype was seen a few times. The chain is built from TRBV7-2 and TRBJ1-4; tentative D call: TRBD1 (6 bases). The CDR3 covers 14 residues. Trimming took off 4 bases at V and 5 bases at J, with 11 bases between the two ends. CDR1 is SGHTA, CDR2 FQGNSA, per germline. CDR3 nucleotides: TGTGCCAGCAGCTGGGGGGGCGGAAATGAAAAACTGTTTTTT. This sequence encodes CASSWGGGNEKLFF.

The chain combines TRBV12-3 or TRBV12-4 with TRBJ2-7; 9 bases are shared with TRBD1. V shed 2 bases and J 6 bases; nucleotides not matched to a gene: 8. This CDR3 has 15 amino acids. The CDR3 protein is CASSLLGTGFSEQYF. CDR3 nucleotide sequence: TGTGCCAGCAGTTTACTCGGGACAGGGTTCTCCGAGCAGTACTTC.

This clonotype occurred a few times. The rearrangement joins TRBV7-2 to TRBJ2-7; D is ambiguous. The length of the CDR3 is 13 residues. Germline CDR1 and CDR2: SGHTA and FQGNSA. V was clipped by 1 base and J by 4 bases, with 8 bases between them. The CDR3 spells CASSLVSVYEQYF. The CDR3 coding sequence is TGTGCCAGCAGCTTAGTTTCCGTGTACGAGCAGTACTTC.

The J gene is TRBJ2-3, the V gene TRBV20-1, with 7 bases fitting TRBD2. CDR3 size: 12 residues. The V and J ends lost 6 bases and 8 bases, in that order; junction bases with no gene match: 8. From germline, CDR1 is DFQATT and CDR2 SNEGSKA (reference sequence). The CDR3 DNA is TGCAGTGCCCCGGGACTATCGAGTACGCAGTATTTT. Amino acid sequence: CSAPGLSSTQYF.

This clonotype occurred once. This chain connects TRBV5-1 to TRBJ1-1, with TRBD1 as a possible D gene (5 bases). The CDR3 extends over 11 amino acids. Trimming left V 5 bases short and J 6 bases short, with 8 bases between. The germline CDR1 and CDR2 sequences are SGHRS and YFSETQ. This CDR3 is CASSMGPEAFF. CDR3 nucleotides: TGCGCCAGCAGTATGGGGCCTGAAGCTTTCTTT.

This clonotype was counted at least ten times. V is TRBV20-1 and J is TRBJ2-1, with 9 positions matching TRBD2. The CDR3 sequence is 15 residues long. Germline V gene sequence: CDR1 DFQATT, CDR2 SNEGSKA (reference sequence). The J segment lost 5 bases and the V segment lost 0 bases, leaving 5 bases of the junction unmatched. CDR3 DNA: TGCAGTGCTAGAGAGCCTAGCGGGGTGGACAATGAGCAGTTCTTC. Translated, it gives CSAREPSGVDNEQFF.